This T cell receptor beta chain appears in the sequencing data of a study of T cells of healthy individuals. TCRdb used MiXCR to reprocess the 5' RACE reads, holding one entry per CDR3 protein. The table records some 69,000 distinct CDR3 sequences, 15% to 20% of them present only once. This CDR3 contains 14 residues. The V and J ends lost 3 bases and 4 bases respectively, with 12 bases between them. The germline V gene encodes CDR1 MDHEN and CDR2 SYDVKM. This receptor was identified in a human donor in good health. The chain uses TRBV28 and TRBJ1-1; D unclear. Here the CDR3 reads CASSFQFWGTEAFF. The CDR3, as DNA: TGTGCCAGCAGTTTTCAATTTTGGGGCACTGAAGCTTTCTTT.